These 20 T cell receptor beta chains share one sample of origin, sequenced in a study of blood T cell repertoires in COVID-19. The repertoire was sequenced with immunoSEQ multiplex PCR; TCRdb's copy has only in-frame clones and lacks some. The sample has approximately 200,000 clones, 60% to 80% seen once. Sequencing input: peripheral blood. The receptors come from a man aged 60 to 75 with active or convalescent COVID-19.

CDR3 residues: CASSSIGQGRVNTEAFF. In DNA, the CDR3 is TGTGCCAGCAGTTCGATAGGACAGGGCCGGGTGAACACTGAAGCTTTCTTT. This rearrangement joins TRBV28 to TRBJ1-1; 8 nucleotides match TRBD1. The V gene end was trimmed by 4 bases and the J gene end by 0 bases; junction bases not matched to a gene: 10. Germline V gene data show CDR1 as MDHEN and CDR2 as SYDVKM. The length of the CDR3 is 17 residues.

In its sample, this clone was seen a few times. Other DNA variants within this sample encode the same CDR3. This chain joins TRBV7-8 and TRBJ1-3; 8 positions match TRBD1. CDR3 size: 17 residues. The V gene's germline CDR1 is SGHVS and CDR2 FQNEAQ. Germline trimming cut 1 base from V and 0 bases from J; bases unmatched to any gene: 5. The CDR3 protein is CASSLEQGVFSGNTIYF. CDR3 DNA: TGTGCCAGCAGCTTAGAACAGGGGGTCTTCTCTGGAAACACCATATATTTT.

The CDR3 here is CASSIGRVRMSNQPQHF. The CDR3 DNA is TGTGCCAGTAGTATAGGGAGGGTCCGTATGAGCAATCAGCCCCAGCATTTT. The chain links TRBV19 to TRBJ1-5; no reliable D call. The CDR3 has 17 amino acids. Germline values: CDR1 LNHDA, CDR2 SQIVND (reference sequence). V was clipped by 1 base and J by 1 base, with 14 bases between them.

V is TRBV5-5 and J is TRBJ2-4; D remains ambiguous. The V end lost 1 base, the J end lost 8 bases, and 13 bases lay between the germline ends. This CDR3 is 14 amino acids long. Germline V CDR1 and CDR2: SGHKS, YYEKEE (reference sequence). The CDR3 coding sequence is TGTGCCAGCAGCTTGTCCGGCAGGTTGGACATTCAGTACTTC. This translates into CASSLSGRLDIQYF.

The chain recombines TRBV6-6 with TRBJ1-1, with TRBD1 matching over 7 bases. This CDR3 comprises 13 residues. Germline assignment: CDR1 MNHNY and CDR2 SVGAGI (reference sequence). J lost 8 bases, V lost 2 bases, and 5 bases had no gene match. CDR3 region: CASSYGAGGEAFF. The CDR3 DNA follows: TGTGCCAGCAGTTACGGGGCAGGGGGGGAAGCTTTCTTT.

This clone occurred once. The rearrangement links TRBV7-7 to TRBJ1-4; D might be TRBD1 (5 bases). V lost 3 bases and J lost 8, with 10 bases in between. The V gene's germline CDR1 is SSHAT and CDR2 FNYEAQ (reference sequence). The CDR3 is 13 residues long. The CDR3 nucleotides read TGTGCCAGCAGCTTGGGGCGCCGGGAAAAACTGTTTTTT. Translating gives CASSLGRREKLFF.

The chain employs TRBV5-1 and TRBJ1-1; D is undetermined. The CDR3 has 14 amino acids. V lost 0 bases, J lost 0 bases, and 6 bases lay in between. Germline V CDR1 and CDR2: SGHRS, YFSETQ. CDR3 nucleotide sequence: TGCGCCAGCAGCTTGGGCGGTTTGAACACTGAAGCTTTCTTT. Its translation: CASSLGGLNTEAFF.

This chain connects TRBV7-9 to TRBJ2-2; perhaps TRBD2 as D (6 bases). Trimming stripped 5 bases from V and 7 bases from J, with 14 bases between. Germline V gives CDR1 SEHNR, CDR2 FQNEAQ (reference sequence). This CDR3 contains 14 residues. CDR3 sequence: CASSLTAEGGELFF. As DNA, the CDR3 is TGTGCCAGCAGCCTGACCGCGGAGGGCGGGGAGCTGTTTTTT. Full variable domain (missing parts from reference TRBV7-9 and TRBJ2-2): DTGVSQNPRHKITKRGQNVTFRCDPISEHNRLYWYRQTLGQGPEFLTYFQNEAQLEKSRLLSDRFSAERPKGSFSTLEIQRTEQGDSAMYLCASSLTAEGGELFFGEGSRLTVL.

V gene TRBV3-1 (or the pseudogene TRBV3-2) combines with J gene TRBJ2-3; 10 positions agree with TRBD2. The V gene end was trimmed by 4 bases and the J gene end by 3 bases; junction bases not matched to a gene: 7. CDR1 is LGHDT, CDR2 YNNKEL, per germline (reference sequence). The CDR3 spans 16 residues. CDR3 nucleotides: TGTGCCAGCAGCCCTCGACCGGGACTAGCGACAGATACGCAGTATTTT. This translates into CASSPRPGLATDTQYF.

This clone was detected many times. V is TRBV2 and J is TRBJ2-7; D gene ambiguous. Looked up from germline, CDR1 is SNHLY and CDR2 is FYNNEI. The CDR3 sequence is 14 residues long. V dropped 7 bases and J dropped 7 bases, with 20 bases sitting between them. CDR3 DNA sequence: TGTGCCAGCACTCACCCCAATCATTCCCAGGAGCAGTACTTC. Translated, it gives CASTHPNHSQEQYF.

The chain uses TRBV30 and TRBJ1-1; 8 nucleotides agree with TRBD1. The V and J ends lost 2 bases and 2 bases, in that order; junction bases with no gene match: 7. The CDR3 spans 15 residues. Looked up from germline, CDR1 is GTSNPN and CDR2 is SVGIG (reference sequence). Here the CDR3 reads CAWSKGDRLNTEAFF. DNA for the CDR3: TGTGCCTGGAGTAAAGGGGACAGGTTAAACACTGAAGCTTTCTTT. Drawing the rest from reference TRBV30 and TRBJ1-1, the complete variable domain is SQTIHQWPATLVQPVGSPLSLECTVEGTSNPNLYWYRQAAGRGLQLLFYSVGIGQISSEVPQNLSASRPQDRQFILSSKKLLLSDSGFYLCAWSKGDRLNTEAFFGQGTRLTVV.

This clone showed up just a few times. The genes are TRBV28 and TRBJ1-5, with D maybe TRBD1 (5 bases). The CDR3 has 12 amino acids. V dropped 4 bases and J dropped 7 bases, with 8 bases sitting between them. Germline lookup yields CDR1 MDHEN and CDR2 SYDVKM. CDR3 sequence (DNA): TGTGCCAGCAGTTCGACAGACCAGCCCCAGCATTTT. This encodes CASSSTDQPQHF.

The genes are TRBV19 and TRBJ2-5, with D possibly matching TRBD2 (5 bases). Germline loops: CDR1 LNHDA, CDR2 SQIVND (reference sequence). The CDR3 is 13 residues long. Trimming left V 4 bases short and J 7 bases short, with 13 bases between. CDR3 bases: TGTGCCAGTAGTAGTAGTAGGGCGGGGACCCAGTACTTC. Its translation: CASSSSRAGTQYF.

The chain links TRBV6-2 or TRBV6-3 to TRBJ2-2; D gene uncertain. Germline CDR1 MNHEY, CDR2 SVGEGT. V was pared by 2 bases and J by 0 bases, with 7 bases between. The CDR3 loop spans 15 amino acids. CDR3 sequence (DNA): TGTGCCAGCAGTTACGACTCAACGAACACCGGGGAGCTGTTTTTT. This translates into CASSYDSTNTGELFF.

This clone occurred a few times. The V call is TRBV11-2, the J call TRBJ2-7, with D maybe TRBD1 (5 bases). The V end was cut by 0 bases, the J end by 6 bases, with 9 bases between. Germline CDR1 and CDR2: SGHAT and FQNNGV. The CDR3 loop spans 13 amino acids. The CDR3 is CASSLDPRVEQYF. The CDR3 bases are TGTGCCAGCAGCTTAGATCCCAGGGTCGAGCAGTACTTC.

Note on this clone: Additional DNA sequences in this sample encode the identical CDR3. The chain uses TRBV12-3 or TRBV12-4 and TRBJ2-7; D perhaps matches TRBD1 (5 bases). V lost 5 bases to trimming and J lost 3 bases, with 8 bases between them. The CDR3 sequence is 12 residues long. CDR3 DNA sequence: TGTGCCAGCAGTGGAACAGGCTACGAGCAGTACTTC. Translation gives CASSGTGYEQYF.

This chain joins TRBV4-3 and TRBJ2-7, with TRBD1 identical over 8 bases. The CDR3 covers 15 residues. V shed 0 bases, J shed 3 bases, and the junction held 4 bases outside the gene matches. Looked up from germline, CDR1 is LGHNA and CDR2 is YSLEER. Here the CDR3 DNA reads TGCGCCAGCAGCCAAGAGACAGGGGCTCACTACGAGCAGTACTTC. Amino acid sequence: CASSQETGAHYEQYF.

This clone was seen a single time. The genes are TRBV5-1 and TRBJ2-6, with D unclear. Germline V CDR1 and CDR2: SGHRS, YFSETQ. V was trimmed by 4 bases and J by 0 bases, leaving 5 bases between them. This CDR3 region has 14 residues. Written as DNA, the CDR3 is TGCGCCAGCAGCGAGATCTCTGGGGCCAACGTCCTGACTTTC. Its protein product is CASSEISGANVLTF.

J is TRBJ2-2 and V is TRBV5-4, with 7 positions matching TRBD1. Germline V gene sequence: CDR1 SGHNT, CDR2 YYREEE (reference sequence). V trimming: 5 bases; J trimming: 6 bases; junction bases outside the gene matches: 10. The CDR3 loop spans 15 amino acids. The chain's CDR3 is CASSYPQGLAGELFF. CDR3 DNA: TGTGCCAGCAGTTACCCACAGGGGTTGGCCGGGGAGCTGTTTTTT.

The chain employs TRBV7-7 and TRBJ2-5; D remains ambiguous. V lost 6 bases, J lost 5 bases, and 16 bases lay in between. This CDR3 comprises 14 residues. Germline assignment: CDR1 SSHAT and CDR2 FNYEAQ (reference sequence). CDR3 DNA sequence: TGTGCCAGCAGATCGAGTAGAAATACCGAGACCCAGTACTTC. Amino acids: CASRSSRNTETQYF.